This T cell receptor beta chain is from a study of blood T cell repertoires in COVID-19. Study as a whole: Acute and convalescent COVID-19 specimens originated in the United States, Italy and Spain. From T cells, B-cell-depleted T cells, or PBMCs came the material, which was cDNA or gDNA.

Source study methods: Reference gene primer amplification yielded estimated nucleated cell counts. Profiling relied on immunoSEQ multiplex PCR, and the TCRdb table lists in-frame clones only, not all of them. That table gives V, J and clone size, and the DNA gave D and trimming. The sample has some 170,000 clones, 80% to 85% seen once. This clone was counted a single time. Sequencing used peripheral blood. The sequence was obtained from an elderly woman with active or convalescent COVID-19.

CDR3: CASSQAGNSNQPQHF. CDR3 nucleotides: TGTGCCAGCAGCCAAGCCGGGAATAGCAATCAGCCCCAGCATTTT. V is TRBV3-1 (or the pseudogene TRBV3-2) and J is TRBJ1-5; D is ambiguous. From germline, CDR1 is LGHDT and CDR2 YNNKEL (reference sequence). The CDR3 totals 15 residues. Trimming pared 1 base from V and 0 bases from J, leaving 7 bases between.